Included here is one T cell receptor beta chain sequence, with context. Trimming at V came to 3 bases and at J to 2 bases, leaving 7 bases not matched to a gene. The CDR3 has 16 residues. CDR1 and CDR2 (germline): GTSNPN, SVGIG (reference sequence). The study drew its donors from healthy HIV-negative adults without recent acute infections or vaccinations. Study processing details: Filtering was not the same, since immunoSEQ gave junction-only sequences without quality scores. Assay used: immunoSEQ multiplex PCR; TCRdb lists only in-frame clones, some missing. V, J and clone size reflect that table, while D and trimming were determined from the DNA. The sample yields some 2 million clones, roughly 94% seen once. The data derive from a study of shared clonotypes between healthy human individuals.

The V gene is TRBV30, the J gene TRBJ2-2, with 9 nucleotides matching TRBD1. This clonotype was sampled from a man aged 18 to 35 in good health. What was sequenced was naive CD4+ T cells sorted from blood. The subset here: CD45RA+ positively selected. CDR3 residues: CAWRQQGAQNTGELFF. CDR3 sequence (DNA): TGTGCCTGGAGGCAACAGGGGGCACAAAACACCGGGGAGCTGTTTTTT.